These T cell receptor beta chains were read from a single sample in a study of radiation and T cells in renal cell carcinoma. The repertoire was sequenced with immunoSEQ multiplex PCR; TCRdb's copy has only in-frame clones and lacks some. Among about 150,000 clones, about 88% were seen once, and the ten largest hold 3.5% to 5%. This material consisted of blood, taken from a patient whose treatment included radiotherapy and nephrectomy. The receptors come from a woman in her 70s with renal cell carcinoma. Both conserved end residues are part of each CDR3. D genes are given only for firm matches. Part of the rows lack a size; the others show once, few, many or a class for expanded clones.

.	.	TRBV14	TRBJ2-3	CASRWLSSTDTQYF	TGTGCCAGCAGGTGGTTATCTAGCACAGATACGCAGTATTTT
.	.	TRBV28	TRBJ1-1	CASYHTRGQGLAEAFF	TGTGCCAGCTATCATACTCGGGGTCAGGGGTTGGCTGAAGCTTTCTTT
.	TRBD2	TRBV4-3	TRBJ2-3	CASSLIAGGRDTQYF	TGCGCCAGCAGCCTCATAGCGGGGGGGCGAGATACGCAGTATTTT
.	.	TRBV2	TRBJ1-1	CASSLEGKNTEAFF	TGTGCCAGCAGTTTAGAGGGGAAGAACACTGAAGCTTTCTTT
.	.	TRBV27	TRBJ2-1	CASSLRGQPYNEQFF	TGTGCCAGCAGTTTACGCGGGCAACCCTACAATGAGCAGTTCTTC
.	TRBD2	TRBV6-5	TRBJ2-5	CASSYSGTSGSGTQYF	TGTGCCAGCAGTTACTCTGGGACTAGCGGGTCCGGGACCCAGTACTTC
.	TRBD1	TRBV28	TRBJ1-1	CASRGQGSAFF	TGTGCCAGCAGGGGACAGGGCTCAGCTTTCTTT
.	TRBD1	TRBV6-1	TRBJ1-5	CASSERQGGQNQPQHF	TGTGCCAGCAGTGAAAGGCAGGGGGGCCAAAATCAGCCCCAGCATTTT
.	.	TRBV29-1	TRBJ2-3	CRARRKSWRDTQYF	TGCAGGGCGAGGCGAAAGTCTTGGAGAGATACGCAGTATTTT
.	.	TRBV11-2	TRBJ2-5	CASSLVRGETQYF	TGTGCCAGCAGCTTAGTCCGAGGGGAGACCCAGTACTTC
.	.	TRBV19	TRBJ2-5	CASSIQGVETQYF	TGTGCCAGTAGTATCCAAGGGGTGGAGACCCAGTACTTC
.	.	TRBV10-3	TRBJ1-5	CAISEGVDQPQHF	TGTGCCATCAGTGAGGGGGTTGACCAGCCCCAGCATTTT
.	.	TRBV19	TRBJ1-1	CASSPAGRNTEAFF	TGTGCCAGTTCACCAGCGGGGAGGAACACTGAAGCTTTCTTT
.	.	TRBV19	TRBJ1-1	CASSIPGAPLNTEAFF	TGTGCCAGTAGTATTCCGGGGGCGCCTTTGAACACTGAAGCTTTCTTT
.	.	TRBV5-1	TRBJ2-3	CASSLSGDTQYF	TGCGCCAGCAGCTTGTCGGGGGATACGCAGTATTTT
few	.	TRBV19	TRBJ1-5	CASIGNSNNQPQHF	TGTGCCAGTATCGGGAACAGTAACAATCAGCCCCAGCATTTT
.	.	TRBV7-6	TRBJ1-3	CASSLGTAMTGNTIYF	TGTGCCAGCAGCTTAGGGACAGCCATGACTGGAAACACCATATATTTT
.	.	TRBV5-6	TRBJ1-2	CASSLVGTPVGGYTF	TGTGCCAGCAGCTTGGTCGGCACCCCGGTGGGGGGCTACACCTTC
.	.	TRBV7-2	TRBJ2-7	CASSPSSYEQYF	TGTGCCAGCAGCCCTAGCTCCTACGAGCAGTACTTC
.	.	TRBV28	TRBJ1-6	CASSLMGVNSPLHF	TGTGCCAGCAGTTTAATGGGGGTCAATTCACCCCTCCACTTT
.	.	TRBV5-5	TRBJ2-5	CASSFAGYQETQYF	TGTGCCAGCAGCTTTGCAGGCTACCAAGAGACCCAGTACTTC
few	TRBD1	TRBV10-2	TRBJ1-1	CASSAQGAEAFF	TGCGCCAGCAGTGCACAGGGGGCCGAGGCTTTCTTT
.	.	TRBV30	TRBJ1-2	CAWSVKNYGYTF	TGTGCCTGGAGTGTCAAAAACTATGGCTACACCTTC
.	.	TRBV19	TRBJ1-2	CASSIARDGYTF	TGTGCCAGTAGTATCGCCAGGGATGGCTACACCTTC
.	.	TRBV19	TRBJ2-6	CASSIQGSGANVLTF	TGTGCCAGTAGTATACAAGGTTCTGGGGCCAACGTCCTGACTTTC
.	.	TRBV27	TRBJ1-2	CASRSPGLYGYTF	TGTGCCAGCAGGTCCCCAGGGCTCTATGGCTACACCTTC
.	.	TRBV5-4	TRBJ2-1	CASSLGAYNEQFF	TGTGCCAGCAGCTTGGGGGCCTACAATGAGCAGTTCTTC
.	.	TRBV7-2	TRBJ1-3	CASSLAGSAQGNTIYF	TGTGCCAGCAGCTTAGCGGGCTCAGCTCAAGGAAACACCATATATTTT
.	TRBD2	TRBV6-6	TRBJ2-2	CASSLSGGNTGELFF	TGTGCCAGCAGTCTTAGCGGGGGGAACACCGGGGAGCTGTTTTTT
.	TRBD2	TRBV11-3	TRBJ2-5	CASSLDSGGQETQYF	TGTGCCAGCAGCTTAGATTCGGGGGGCCAAGAGACCCAGTACTTC
.	.	TRBV5-1	TRBJ2-6	CASSSYRSAGANVLTF	TGCGCCAGCAGCTCCTACCGTAGCGCTGGGGCCAACGTCCTGACTTTC
.	.	TRBV19	TRBJ2-3	CASEAHGLGTQYF	TGTGCCAGTGAGGCCCATGGGCTTGGTACGCAGTATTTT
.	.	TRBV5-4	TRBJ1-2	CASSAQGGGYTF	TGTGCCAGCAGCGCACAGGGTGGTGGCTACACCTTC
.	.	TRBV5-6	TRBJ2-7	CASSGQVGGRYEQYF	TGTGCCAGCAGCGGCCAGGTGGGGGGGCGGTACGAGCAGTACTTC
.	.	TRBV14	TRBJ2-2	CASSQVRAGELFF	TGTGCCAGCAGCCAGGTTAGGGCCGGGGAGCTGTTTTTT
.	.	TRBV2	TRBJ2-5	CAPWEKETQYF	TGTGCCCCCTGGGAGAAAGAGACCCAGTACTTC
.	.	TRBV7-9	TRBJ1-4	CASSPDFVGEKLFF	TGTGCCAGCAGCCCTGATTTTGTTGGAGAAAAACTGTTTTTT
few	.	TRBV7-2	TRBJ2-7	CASSGGAYEQYF	TGTGCCAGCAGCGGGGGCGCCTACGAGCAGTACTTC
.	.	TRBV18	TRBJ1-4	CASSPGPATNEKLFF	TGTGCCAGCTCACCCGGCCCAGCAACTAATGAAAAACTGTTTTTT
few	TRBD1	TRBV5-8	TRBJ1-4	CASSLTGTGNEKLFF	TGTGCCAGCAGCTTGACCGGGACAGGCAATGAAAAACTGTTTTTT
.	TRBD1	TRBV6-1	TRBJ1-5	CASSDPGQGAWNQPQHF	TGTGCCAGCAGTGATCCGGGACAGGGGGCTTGGAATCAGCCCCAGCATTTT
few	.	TRBV11-2	TRBJ1-1	CASSLEALMNTEAFF	TGTGCCAGCAGCTTAGAAGCCCTAATGAACACTGAAGCTTTCTTT
.	.	TRBV9	TRBJ1-3	CASSVDSYSGNTIYF	TGTGCCAGCAGCGTAGACAGCTACTCTGGAAACACCATATATTTT
.	TRBD1	TRBV11-3	TRBJ1-2	CASSLGQGLDYGYTF	TGTGCCAGCAGCCTGGGACAGGGGTTGGACTATGGCTACACCTTC
.	.	TRBV28	TRBJ2-6	CASSPPAVAGANVLTF	TGTGCCAGCAGTCCCCCAGCGGTGGCGGGGGCCAACGTCCTGACTTTC
.	TRBD1	TRBV13	TRBJ1-2	CASSFLDDRGQNYGYTF	TGTGCCAGCAGCTTCCTCGACGACAGGGGGCAGAACTATGGCTACACCTTC
once	.	TRBV4-3	TRBJ1-2	CASSQTDGYGYTF	TGCGCCAGCAGCCAAACGGACGGCTATGGCTACACCTTC
.	.	TRBV7-3	TRBJ2-3	CASSLARETDTQYF	TGTGCCAGCAGCTTAGCCCGAGAAACAGATACGCAGTATTTT
.	TRBD2	TRBV7-6	TRBJ2-3	CASSLGTSRDTQYF	TGTGCCAGCAGCCTCGGGACTAGCCGAGATACGCAGTATTTT
.	.	TRBV7-2	TRBJ2-5	CASSLGLAPKGTQYF	TGTGCCAGCAGCTTGGGTCTAGCTCCTAAGGGGACCCAGTACTTC
.	.	TRBV12-5	TRBJ1-1	CASGSWGTEAFF	TGTGCTAGTGGTTCCTGGGGGACTGAAGCTTTCTTT
.	.	TRBV5-1	TRBJ2-1	CASSLGTQGKQFF	TGCGCCAGCAGCTTGGGAACCCAGGGGAAGCAGTTCTTC
.	.	TRBV6-6	TRBJ2-2	CASSYSPGIGELFF	TGTGCCAGCAGTTACTCTCCCGGGATCGGGGAGCTGTTTTTT
.	.	TRBV9	TRBJ2-3	CASSFRQGTDTQYF	TGTGCCAGCAGCTTCCGACAGGGCACAGATACGCAGTATTTT
.	TRBD1	TRBV7-6	TRBJ1-3	CASSPGGGNTIYF	TGTGCCAGCAGCCCAGGGGGGGGAAACACCATATATTTT
once	.	TRBV19	TRBJ1-5	CASSRDRYNQPQHF	TGTGCCAGTAGTCGAGACCGTTACAATCAGCCCCAGCATTTT
.	.	TRBV28	TRBJ2-1	CASSFPEQFF	TGTGCCAGCAGTTTTCCTGAGCAGTTCTTC